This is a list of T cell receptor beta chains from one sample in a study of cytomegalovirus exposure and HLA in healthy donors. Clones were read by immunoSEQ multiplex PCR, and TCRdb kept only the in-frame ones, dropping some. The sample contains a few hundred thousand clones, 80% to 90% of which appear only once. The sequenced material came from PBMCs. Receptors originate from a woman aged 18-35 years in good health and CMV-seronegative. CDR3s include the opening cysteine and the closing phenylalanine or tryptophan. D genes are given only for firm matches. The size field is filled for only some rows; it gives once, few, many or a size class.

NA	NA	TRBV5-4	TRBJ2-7	TGTGCCAGCAGCTTGGATCTAGCCCTCTACGAGCAGTACTTC	CASSLDLALYEQYF
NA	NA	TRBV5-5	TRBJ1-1	TGTGCCAGCAGCTCGGCCCCTAGCTTGAGCACTGAAGCTTTCTTT	CASSSAPSLSTEAFF
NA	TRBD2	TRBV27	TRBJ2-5	TGTGCCAGCAGTGTCCCGGGACTAAGAGAGACCCAGTACTTC	CASSVPGLRETQYF
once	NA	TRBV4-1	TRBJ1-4	TGCGCCAGCAGCCAAGAGGTCCGGAGGTGGAGCGAAAAACTGTTTTTT	CASSQEVRRWSEKLFF
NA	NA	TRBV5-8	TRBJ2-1	TGTGCCAGCAGTTCCAGGCAGGGCCTTTACAATGAGCAGTTCTTC	CASSSRQGLYNEQFF
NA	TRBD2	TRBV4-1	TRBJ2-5	TGCGCCAGCAGCCAAGATTCTAGCGGGGGGCTAACCTACCAAGAGACCCAGTACTTC	CASSQDSSGGLTYQETQYF
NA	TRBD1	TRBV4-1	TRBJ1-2	TGCGCCAGCAGCCAAGAGTATTCAGGGGGCGCCTATGGCTACACCTTC	CASSQEYSGGAYGYTF
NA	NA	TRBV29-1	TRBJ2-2	TGCAGCGCCGGAGGAACCGGGGAGCTGTTTTTT	CSAGGTGELFF
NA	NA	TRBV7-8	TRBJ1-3	TGTGCCAGCAGCCCAGCTAGGGGATCTGGAAACACCATATATTTT	CASSPARGSGNTIYF
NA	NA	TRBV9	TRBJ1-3	TGTGCCAGCAGCCCCCGATGGGGGGGAGGAAACACCATATATTTT	CASSPRWGGGNTIYF
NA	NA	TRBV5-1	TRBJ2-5	TGCGCCAGCAGCTTCACATTACAACAGACCCAGTACTTC	CASSFTLQQTQYF
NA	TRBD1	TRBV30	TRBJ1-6	TGTGCCTGGAGTTCGGACAGGGTCGGTTCACCCCTCCACTTT	CAWSSDRVGSPLHF
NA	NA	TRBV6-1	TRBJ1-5	TGTGCCAGCAGTGAAGTGGAGGGGCATCAGCCCCAGCATTTT	CASSEVEGHQPQHF
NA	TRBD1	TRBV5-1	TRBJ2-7	TGCGCCAGCAGCTCGACACCAGGGGGCCAGCCCTACGAGCAGTACTTC	CASSSTPGGQPYEQYF
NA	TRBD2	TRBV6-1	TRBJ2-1	TGTGCCAGCAGTGGCACTAGCGGGAGGGCAAATGAGCAGTTCTTC	CASSGTSGRANEQFF
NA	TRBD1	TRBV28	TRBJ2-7	TGTGCCAGCAGCACACCGGGACAGGGGGCGGGCGAGCAGTACTTC	CASSTPGQGAGEQYF
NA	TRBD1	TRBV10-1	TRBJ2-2	TGCGCCAGCAGTGAAGGGACAGACACCGGGGAGCTGTTTTTT	CASSEGTDTGELFF
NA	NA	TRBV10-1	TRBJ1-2	TGCGCCAGCAGTAAGACGGAGAACTATGGCTACACCTTC	CASSKTENYGYTF
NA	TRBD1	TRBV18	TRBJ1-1	TGTGCCAGCTCACAAGGACAGGGAACTGAAGCTTTCTTT	CASSQGQGTEAFF
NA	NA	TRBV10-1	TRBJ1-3	TGCGCCAGCAGTGAGGACTGGACAGCTGGAAACACCATATATTTT	CASSEDWTAGNTIYF
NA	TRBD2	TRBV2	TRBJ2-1	TGTGCCAGCAGTCGGGAGACTAGCGTCCACAATGAGCAGTTCTTC	CASSRETSVHNEQFF
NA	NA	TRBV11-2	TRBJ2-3	TGTGCCAGCAGCGAGAAACAGGGGGGGTACACAGATACGCAGTATTTT	CASSEKQGGYTDTQYF
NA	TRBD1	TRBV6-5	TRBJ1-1	TGTGCCAGCAGTTACCGACAGGGCGACTTGGACACTGAAGCTTTCTTT	CASSYRQGDLDTEAFF
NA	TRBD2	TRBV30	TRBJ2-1	TGTGCCTATAGCGGGAGGGCCTTTGAGCAGTTCTTC	CAYSGRAFEQFF
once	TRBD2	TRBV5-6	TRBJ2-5	TGTGCCAGCAGCTTGGGACTAGCGTTACTCCCTCAAGAGACCCAGTACTTC	CASSLGLALLPQETQYF
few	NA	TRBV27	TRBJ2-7	TGTGCCAGCAGTTCATCCGGACGGGGCGAGCAGTACTTC	CASSSSGRGEQYF
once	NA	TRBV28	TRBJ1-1	TGTGCCAGCAGTTGGGAGGGAAGGGTGCACACTGAAGCTTTCTTT	CASSWEGRVHTEAFF
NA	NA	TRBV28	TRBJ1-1	TGTGCCAGCAGTCAAGCACGGGAAACGGTTAGGGCTTTCTTT	CASSQARETVRAFF
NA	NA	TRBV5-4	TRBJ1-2	TGTGCCAGCAGTTCGTTGGGGGGGTCAGGGTATGGCTACACCTTC	CASSSLGGSGYGYTF
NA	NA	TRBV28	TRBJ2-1	TGTGCCAGTACCCAGGGGAGCACCGTTGCCAATGAGCAGTTCTTC	CASTQGSTVANEQFF
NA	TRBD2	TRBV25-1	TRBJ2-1	TGTGCCAGCCATGGACTAGCGGGAGGGCTTCTATACAATGAGCAGTTCTTC	CASHGLAGGLLYNEQFF
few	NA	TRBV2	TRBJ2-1	TGTGCCAGCAGTGATGACAAAACCTCCAATGAGCAGTTCTTC	CASSDDKTSNEQFF
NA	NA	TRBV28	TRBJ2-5	TGTGCCAGCAAGTCAGGGGAATTCCAAGAGACCCAGTACTTC	CASKSGEFQETQYF
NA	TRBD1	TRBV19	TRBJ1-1	TGTGCCAGTAGTAAGGACAGGGCTATGAACACTGAAGCTTTCTTT	CASSKDRAMNTEAFF
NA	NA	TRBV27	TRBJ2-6	TGTGCCAGCAGCCCCAGGAGGCTCTCTGGGGCCAACGTCCTGACTTTC	CASSPRRLSGANVLTF
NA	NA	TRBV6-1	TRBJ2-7	TGTGCCAGCAGTGAATTTGGGGATACAGGGCTCTACGAGCAGTACTTC	CASSEFGDTGLYEQYF